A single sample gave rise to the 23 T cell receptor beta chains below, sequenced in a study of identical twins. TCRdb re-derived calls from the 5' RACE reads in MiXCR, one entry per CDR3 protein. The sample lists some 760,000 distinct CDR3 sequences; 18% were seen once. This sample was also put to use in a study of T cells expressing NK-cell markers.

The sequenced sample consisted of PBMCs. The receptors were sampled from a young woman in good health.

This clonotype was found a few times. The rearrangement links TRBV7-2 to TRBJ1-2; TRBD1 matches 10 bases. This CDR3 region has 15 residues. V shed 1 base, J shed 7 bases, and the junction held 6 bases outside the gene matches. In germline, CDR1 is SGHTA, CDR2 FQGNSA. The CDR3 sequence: CASSLGGQGRGGYTF. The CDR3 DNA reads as TGTGCCAGCAGCTTAGGGGGACAGGGGCGAGGTGGCTACACCTTC.

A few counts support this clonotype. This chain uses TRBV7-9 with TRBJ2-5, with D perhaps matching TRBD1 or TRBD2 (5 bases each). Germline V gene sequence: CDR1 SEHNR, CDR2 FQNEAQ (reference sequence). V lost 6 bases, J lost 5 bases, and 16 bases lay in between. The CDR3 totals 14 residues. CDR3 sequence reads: CASRPLGVRETQYF. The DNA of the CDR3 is TGTGCCAGCAGACCTCTGGGGGTCAGGGAGACCCAGTACTTC.

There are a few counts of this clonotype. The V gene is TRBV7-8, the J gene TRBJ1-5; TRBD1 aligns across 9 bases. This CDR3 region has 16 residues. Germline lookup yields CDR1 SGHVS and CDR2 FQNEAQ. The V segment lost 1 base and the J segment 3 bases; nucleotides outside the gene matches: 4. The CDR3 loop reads CASSLGQGDSNQPQHF. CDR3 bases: TGTGCCAGCAGCTTAGGACAGGGGGACTCCAATCAGCCCCAGCATTTT.

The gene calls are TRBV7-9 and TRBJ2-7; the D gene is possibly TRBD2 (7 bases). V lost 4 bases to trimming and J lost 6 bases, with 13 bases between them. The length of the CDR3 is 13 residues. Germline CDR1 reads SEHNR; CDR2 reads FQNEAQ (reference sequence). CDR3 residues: CASSSQGGGEQYF. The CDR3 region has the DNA TGTGCCAGCAGCTCACAGGGAGGGGGCGAGCAGTACTTC.

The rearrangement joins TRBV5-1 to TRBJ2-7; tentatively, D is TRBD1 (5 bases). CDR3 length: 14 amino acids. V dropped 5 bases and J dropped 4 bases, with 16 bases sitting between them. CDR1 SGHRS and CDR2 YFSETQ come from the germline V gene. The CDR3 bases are TGCGCCAGCAGGGGGCCTCACCGTGCGTACGAGCAGTACTTC. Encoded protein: CASRGPHRAYEQYF.

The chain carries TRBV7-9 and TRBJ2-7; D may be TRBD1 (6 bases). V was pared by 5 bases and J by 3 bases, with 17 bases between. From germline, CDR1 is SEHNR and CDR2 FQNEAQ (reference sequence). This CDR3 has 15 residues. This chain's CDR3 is CASSEQGLRDYEQYF. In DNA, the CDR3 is TGTGCCAGCAGCGAGCAGGGGTTGAGGGACTACGAGCAGTACTTC.

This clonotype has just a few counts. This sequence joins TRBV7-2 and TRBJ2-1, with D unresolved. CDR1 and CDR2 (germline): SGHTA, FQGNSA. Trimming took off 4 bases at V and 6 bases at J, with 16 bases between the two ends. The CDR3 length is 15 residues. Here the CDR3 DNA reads TGTGCCAGCAGCTCCTCTAGTCTTCCCCCCAATGAGCAGTTCTTC. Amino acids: CASSSSSLPPNEQFF.

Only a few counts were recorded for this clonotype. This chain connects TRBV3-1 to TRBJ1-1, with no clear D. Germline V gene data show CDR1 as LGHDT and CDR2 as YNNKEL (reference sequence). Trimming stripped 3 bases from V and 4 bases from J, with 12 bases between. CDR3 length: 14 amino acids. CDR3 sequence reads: CASSQKTQFTEAFF. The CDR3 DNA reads TGTGCCAGCAGCCAGAAGACACAATTCACTGAAGCTTTCTTT.

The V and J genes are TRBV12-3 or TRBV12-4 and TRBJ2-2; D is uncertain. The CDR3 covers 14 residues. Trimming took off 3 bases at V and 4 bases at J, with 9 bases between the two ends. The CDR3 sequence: CASSFSQFTGELFF. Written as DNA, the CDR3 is TGTGCCAGCAGTTTTTCGCAATTCACCGGGGAGCTGTTTTTT.

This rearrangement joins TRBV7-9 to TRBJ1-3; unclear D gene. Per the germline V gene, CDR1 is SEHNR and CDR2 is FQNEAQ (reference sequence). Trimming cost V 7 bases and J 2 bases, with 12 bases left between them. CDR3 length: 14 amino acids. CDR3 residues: CASTGGGAGNTIYF. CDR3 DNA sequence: TGTGCCAGCACAGGCGGCGGGGCTGGAAACACCATATATTTT. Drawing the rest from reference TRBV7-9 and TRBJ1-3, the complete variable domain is DTGVSQNPRHKITKRGQNVTFRCDPISEHNRLYWYRQTLGQGPEFLTYFQNEAQLEKSRLLSDRFSAERPKGSFSTLEIQRTEQGDSAMYLCASTGGGAGNTIYFGEGSWLTVV.

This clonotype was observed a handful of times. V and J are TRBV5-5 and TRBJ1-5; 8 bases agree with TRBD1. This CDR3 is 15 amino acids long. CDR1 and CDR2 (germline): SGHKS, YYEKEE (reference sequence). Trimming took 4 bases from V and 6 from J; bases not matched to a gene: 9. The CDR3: CASSRTGIGGQPQHF. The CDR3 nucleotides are TGTGCCAGCAGCAGGACAGGGATCGGGGGTCAGCCCCAGCATTTT.

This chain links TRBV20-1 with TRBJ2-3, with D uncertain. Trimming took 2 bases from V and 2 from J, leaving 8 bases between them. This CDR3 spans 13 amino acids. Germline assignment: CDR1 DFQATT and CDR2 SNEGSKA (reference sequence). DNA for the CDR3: TGCAGTGCTAGAACCTACACCACAGATACGCAGTATTTT. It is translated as CSARTYTTDTQYF.

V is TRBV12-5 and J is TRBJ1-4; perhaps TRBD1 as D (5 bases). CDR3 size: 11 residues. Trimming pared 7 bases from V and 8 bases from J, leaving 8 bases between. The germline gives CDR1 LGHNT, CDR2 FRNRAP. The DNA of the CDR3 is TGTGCTAGTGCCTACAGGGAAAAACTGTTTTTT. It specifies CASAYREKLFF.

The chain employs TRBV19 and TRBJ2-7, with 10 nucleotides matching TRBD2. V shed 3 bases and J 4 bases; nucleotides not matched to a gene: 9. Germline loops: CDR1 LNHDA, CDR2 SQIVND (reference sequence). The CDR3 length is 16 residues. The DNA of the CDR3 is TGTGCCAGTAGTATGGGGCTAGCGGGAGATGTGTACGAGCAGTACTTC. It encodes CASSMGLAGDVYEQYF.

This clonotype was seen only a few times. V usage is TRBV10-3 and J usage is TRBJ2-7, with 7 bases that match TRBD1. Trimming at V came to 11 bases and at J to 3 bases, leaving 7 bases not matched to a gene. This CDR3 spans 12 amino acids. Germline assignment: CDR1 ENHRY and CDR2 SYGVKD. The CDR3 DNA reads TGTGCCGGTTCCGGGACAGACTACGAGCAGTACTTC. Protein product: CAGSGTDYEQYF.

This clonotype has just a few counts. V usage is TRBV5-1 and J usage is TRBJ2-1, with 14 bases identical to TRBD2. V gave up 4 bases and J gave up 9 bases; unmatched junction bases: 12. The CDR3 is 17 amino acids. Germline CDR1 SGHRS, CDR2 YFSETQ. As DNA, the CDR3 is TGCGCCAGCAGCCCACGACCGGGACTAGCGGGAGTAGGTGAGCAGTTCTTC. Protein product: CASSPRPGLAGVGEQFF. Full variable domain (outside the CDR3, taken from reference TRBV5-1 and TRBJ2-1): KAGVTQTPRYLIKTRGQQVTLSCSPISGHRSVSWYQQTPGQGLQFLFEYFSETQRNKGNFPGRFSGRQFSNSRSEMNVSTLELGDSALYLCASSPRPGLAGVGEQFFGPGTRLTVL.

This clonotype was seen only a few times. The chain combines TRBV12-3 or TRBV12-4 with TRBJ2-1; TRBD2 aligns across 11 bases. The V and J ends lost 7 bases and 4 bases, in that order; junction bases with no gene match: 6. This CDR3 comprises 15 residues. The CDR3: CASKKGLADYNEQFF. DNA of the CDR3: TGTGCCAGCAAGAAGGGACTAGCGGATTACAATGAGCAGTTCTTC.

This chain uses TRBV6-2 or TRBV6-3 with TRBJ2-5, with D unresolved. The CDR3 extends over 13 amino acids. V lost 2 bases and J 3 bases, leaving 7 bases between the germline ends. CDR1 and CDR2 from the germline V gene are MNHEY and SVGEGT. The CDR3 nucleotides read TGTGCCAGCAGTTACGGAGTCAAAGAGACCCAGTACTTC. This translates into CASSYGVKETQYF.

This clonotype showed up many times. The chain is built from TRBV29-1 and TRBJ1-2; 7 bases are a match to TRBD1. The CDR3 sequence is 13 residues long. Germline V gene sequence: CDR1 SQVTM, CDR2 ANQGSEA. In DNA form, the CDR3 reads TGCAGTGTTCCGTCGCAGGGGGTGGGCGGCTACACCTTC. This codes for CSVPSQGVGGYTF.

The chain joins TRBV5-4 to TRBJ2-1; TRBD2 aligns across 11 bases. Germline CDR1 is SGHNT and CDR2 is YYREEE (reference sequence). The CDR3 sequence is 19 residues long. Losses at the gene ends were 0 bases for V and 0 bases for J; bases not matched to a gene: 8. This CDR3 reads CASSLASGGSLSSYNEQFF. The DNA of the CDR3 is TGTGCCAGCAGCTTGGCTAGCGGGGGGTCCTTGAGCTCCTACAATGAGCAGTTCTTC.

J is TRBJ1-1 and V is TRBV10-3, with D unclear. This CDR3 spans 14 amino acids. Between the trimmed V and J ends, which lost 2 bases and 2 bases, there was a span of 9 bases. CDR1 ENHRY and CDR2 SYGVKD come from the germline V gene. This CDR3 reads CAISEEIRNTEAFF. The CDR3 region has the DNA TGTGCCATCAGTGAGGAAATCCGAAACACTGAAGCTTTCTTT.

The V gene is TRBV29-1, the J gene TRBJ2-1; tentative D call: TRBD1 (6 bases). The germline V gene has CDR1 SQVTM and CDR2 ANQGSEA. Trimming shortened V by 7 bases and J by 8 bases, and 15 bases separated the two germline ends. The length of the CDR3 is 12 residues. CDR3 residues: CSGEQGTDEQFF. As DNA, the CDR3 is TGCAGCGGGGAACAGGGAACAGATGAGCAGTTCTTC.

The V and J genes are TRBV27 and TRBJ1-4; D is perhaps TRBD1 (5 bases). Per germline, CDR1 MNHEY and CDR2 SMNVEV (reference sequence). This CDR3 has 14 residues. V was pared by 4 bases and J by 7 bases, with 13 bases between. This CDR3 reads CASSSRVWSEKLFF. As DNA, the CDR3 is TGTGCCAGCAGTTCCAGGGTGTGGAGTGAAAAACTGTTTTTT.